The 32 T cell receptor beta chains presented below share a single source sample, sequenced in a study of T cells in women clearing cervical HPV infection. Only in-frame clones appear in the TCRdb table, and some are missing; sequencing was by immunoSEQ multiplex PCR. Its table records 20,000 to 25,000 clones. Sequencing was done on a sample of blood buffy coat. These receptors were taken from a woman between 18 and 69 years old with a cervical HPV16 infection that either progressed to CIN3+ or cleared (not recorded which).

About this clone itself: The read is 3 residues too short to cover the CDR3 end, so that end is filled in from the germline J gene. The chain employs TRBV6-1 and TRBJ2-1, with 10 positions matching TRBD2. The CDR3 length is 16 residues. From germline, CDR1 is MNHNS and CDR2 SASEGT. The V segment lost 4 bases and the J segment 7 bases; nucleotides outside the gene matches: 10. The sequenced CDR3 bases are TGTGCCAGCAGTGGGGGGCTAGCGGGAGCTGGAAATGAG. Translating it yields CASSGGLAGAGNE. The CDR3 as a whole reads CASSGGLAGAGNEQFF.

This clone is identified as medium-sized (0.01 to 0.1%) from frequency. The covered CDR3 bases are TGTGCCAGCGGAACCGGGACTAGCGATTCAGAGACC. It specifies CASGTGTSDSET. From start to end, the CDR3 is CASGTGTSDSETQYF. This chain uses TRBV6-2 or TRBV6-3 with TRBJ2-5; TRBD2 agrees at 10 bases. The read is 3 residues too short to cover the CDR3 end, so that end is filled in from the germline J gene. With 8 bases clipped from V and 4 bases from J, the junction kept 10 bases outside the gene matches. CDR1 and CDR2 from the germline V gene are MNHEY and SVGEGT. This CDR3 has 15 amino acids.

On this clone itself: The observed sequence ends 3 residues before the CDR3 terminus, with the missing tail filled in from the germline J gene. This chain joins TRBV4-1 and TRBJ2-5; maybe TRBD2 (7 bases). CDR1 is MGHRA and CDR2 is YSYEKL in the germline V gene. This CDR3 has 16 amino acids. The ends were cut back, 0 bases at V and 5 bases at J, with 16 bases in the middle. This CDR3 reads CASSQDYGRGGETQYF. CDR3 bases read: TGCGCCAGCAGCCAAGATTACGGCAGGGGAGGGGAGACC.

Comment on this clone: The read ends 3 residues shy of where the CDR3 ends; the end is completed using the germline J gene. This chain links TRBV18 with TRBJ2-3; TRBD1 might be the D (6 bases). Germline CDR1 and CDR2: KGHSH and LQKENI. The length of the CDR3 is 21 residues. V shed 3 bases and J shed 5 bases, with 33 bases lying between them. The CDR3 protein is CASSPSGQLRSPGRAVDTQYF. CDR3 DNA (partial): TGTGCCAGCTCACCTTCCGGACAGCTCCGAAGCCCCGGACGTGCAGTAGATACG.

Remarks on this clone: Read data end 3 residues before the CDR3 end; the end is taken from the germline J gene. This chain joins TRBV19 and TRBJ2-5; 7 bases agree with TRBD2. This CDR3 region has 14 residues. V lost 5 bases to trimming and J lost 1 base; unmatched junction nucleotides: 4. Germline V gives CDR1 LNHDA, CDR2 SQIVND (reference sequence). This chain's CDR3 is CASSRIAGQETQYF. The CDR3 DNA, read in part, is TGTGCCAGTAGTCGGATAGCGGGCCAAGAGACC.

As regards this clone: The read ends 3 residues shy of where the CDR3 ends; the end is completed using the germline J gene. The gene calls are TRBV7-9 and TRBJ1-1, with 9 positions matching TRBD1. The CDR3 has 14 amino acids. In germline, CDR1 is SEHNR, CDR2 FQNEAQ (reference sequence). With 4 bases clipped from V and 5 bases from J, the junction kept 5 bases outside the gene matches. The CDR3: CASSSQGARTEAFF. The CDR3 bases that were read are TGTGCCAGCAGCTCACAGGGGGCGAGAACTGAA.

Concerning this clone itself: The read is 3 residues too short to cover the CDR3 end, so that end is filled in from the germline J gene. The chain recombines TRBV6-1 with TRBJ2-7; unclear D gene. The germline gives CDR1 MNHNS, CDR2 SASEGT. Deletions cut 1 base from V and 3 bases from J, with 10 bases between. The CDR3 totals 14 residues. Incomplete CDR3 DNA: TGTGCCAGCAGTGAAGACATAGCCAGCTACGAG. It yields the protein CASSEDIASYE. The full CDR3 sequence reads CASSEDIASYEQYF.

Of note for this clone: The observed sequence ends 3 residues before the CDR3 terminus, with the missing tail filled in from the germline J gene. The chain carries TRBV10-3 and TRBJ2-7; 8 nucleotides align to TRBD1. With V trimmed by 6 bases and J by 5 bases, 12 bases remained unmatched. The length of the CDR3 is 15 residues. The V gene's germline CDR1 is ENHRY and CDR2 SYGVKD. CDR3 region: CAIRPRWQGAHEQYF. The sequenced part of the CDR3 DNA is TGTGCCATCAGACCCCGGTGGCAGGGGGCTCACGAG.

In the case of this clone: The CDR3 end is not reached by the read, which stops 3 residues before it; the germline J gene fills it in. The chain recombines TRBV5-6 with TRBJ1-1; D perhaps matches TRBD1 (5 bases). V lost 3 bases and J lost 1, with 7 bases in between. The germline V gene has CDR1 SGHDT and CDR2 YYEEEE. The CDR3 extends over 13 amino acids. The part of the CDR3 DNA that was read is TGTGCCAGCAGCTCGGACACGAACACTGAA. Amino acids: CASSSDTNTE. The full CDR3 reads CASSSDTNTEAFF. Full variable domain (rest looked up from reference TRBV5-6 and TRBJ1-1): DAGVTQSPTHLIKTRGQQVTLRCSPKSGHDTVSWYQQALGQGPQFIFQYYEEEERQRGNFPDRFSGHQFPNYSSELNVNALLLGDSALYLCASSSDTNTEAFFGQGTRLTVV.

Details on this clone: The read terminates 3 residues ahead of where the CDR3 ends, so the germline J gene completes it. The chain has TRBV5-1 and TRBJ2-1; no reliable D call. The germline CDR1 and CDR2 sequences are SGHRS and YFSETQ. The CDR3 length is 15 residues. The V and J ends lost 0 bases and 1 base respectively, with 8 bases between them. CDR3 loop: CASSLEGWSYNEQFF. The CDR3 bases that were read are TGCGCCAGCAGCTTGGAGGGCTGGTCCTACAATGAG.

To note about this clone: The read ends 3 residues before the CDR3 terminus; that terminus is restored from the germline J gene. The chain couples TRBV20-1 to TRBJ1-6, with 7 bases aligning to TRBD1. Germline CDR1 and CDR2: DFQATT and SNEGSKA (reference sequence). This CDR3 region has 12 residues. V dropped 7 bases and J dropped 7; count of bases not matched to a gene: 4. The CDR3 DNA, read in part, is TGCAGTGTTTCGACAGGGAATTCACCC. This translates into CSVSTGNSP. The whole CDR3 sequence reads CSVSTGNSPLHF.

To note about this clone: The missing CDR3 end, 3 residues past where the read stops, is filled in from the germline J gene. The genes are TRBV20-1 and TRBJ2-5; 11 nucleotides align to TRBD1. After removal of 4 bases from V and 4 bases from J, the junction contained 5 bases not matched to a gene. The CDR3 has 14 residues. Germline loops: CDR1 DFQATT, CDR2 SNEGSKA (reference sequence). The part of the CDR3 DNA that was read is TGCAGTGCTAACCCGGGACAGGGGGGAGAGACC. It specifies CSANPGQGGET. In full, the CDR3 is CSANPGQGGETQYF.

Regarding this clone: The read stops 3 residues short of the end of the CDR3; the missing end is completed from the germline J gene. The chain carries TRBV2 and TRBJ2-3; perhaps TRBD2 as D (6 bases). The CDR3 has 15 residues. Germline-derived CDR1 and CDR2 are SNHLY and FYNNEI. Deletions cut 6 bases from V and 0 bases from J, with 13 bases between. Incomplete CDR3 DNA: TGTGCCAGCAGCATAAGACTAGGCAGCACAGATACG. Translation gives CASSIRLGSTDT. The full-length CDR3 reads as CASSIRLGSTDTQYF.

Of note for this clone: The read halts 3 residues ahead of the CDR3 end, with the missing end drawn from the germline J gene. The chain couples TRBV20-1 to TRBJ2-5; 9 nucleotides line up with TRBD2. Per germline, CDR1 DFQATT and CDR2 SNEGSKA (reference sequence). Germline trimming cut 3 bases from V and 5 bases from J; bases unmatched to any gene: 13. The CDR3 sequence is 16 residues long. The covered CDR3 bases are TGCAGTGCTAGTCATTCGGCGGGAGGGCCGGCGGAGACC. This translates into CSASHSAGGPAET. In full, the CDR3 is CSASHSAGGPAETQYF.

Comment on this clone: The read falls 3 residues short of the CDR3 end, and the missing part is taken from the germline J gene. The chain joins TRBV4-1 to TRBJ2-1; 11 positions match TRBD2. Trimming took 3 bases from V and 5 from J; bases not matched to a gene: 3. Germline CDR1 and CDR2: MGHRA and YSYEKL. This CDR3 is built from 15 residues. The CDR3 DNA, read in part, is TGCGCCAGCAGCCAGCCGGGACTAGCGGACAATGAG. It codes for CASSQPGLADNE. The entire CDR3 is CASSQPGLADNEQFF.

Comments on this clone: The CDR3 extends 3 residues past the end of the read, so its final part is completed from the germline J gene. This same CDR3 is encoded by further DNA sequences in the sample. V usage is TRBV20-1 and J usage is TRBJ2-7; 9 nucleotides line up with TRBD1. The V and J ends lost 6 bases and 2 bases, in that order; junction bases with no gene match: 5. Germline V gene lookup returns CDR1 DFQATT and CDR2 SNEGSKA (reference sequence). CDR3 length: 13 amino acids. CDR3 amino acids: CSAPGTGTYEQYF. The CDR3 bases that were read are TGCAGTGCCCCCGGGACAGGGACCTACGAG.

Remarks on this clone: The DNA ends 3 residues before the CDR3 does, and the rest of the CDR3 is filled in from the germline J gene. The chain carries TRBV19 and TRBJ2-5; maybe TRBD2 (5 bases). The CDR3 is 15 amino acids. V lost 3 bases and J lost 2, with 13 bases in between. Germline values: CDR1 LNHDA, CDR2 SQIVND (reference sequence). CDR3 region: CASSIRRGSQETQYF. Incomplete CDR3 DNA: TGTGCCAGTAGTATTCGACGGGGTTCTCAAGAGACC. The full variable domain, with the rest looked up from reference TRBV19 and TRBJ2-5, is DGGITQSPKYLFRKEGQNVTLSCEQNLNHDAMYWYRQDPGQGLRLIYYSQIVNDFQKGDIAEGYSVSREKKESFPLTVTSAQKNPTAFYLCASSIRRGSQETQYFGPGTRLLVL.

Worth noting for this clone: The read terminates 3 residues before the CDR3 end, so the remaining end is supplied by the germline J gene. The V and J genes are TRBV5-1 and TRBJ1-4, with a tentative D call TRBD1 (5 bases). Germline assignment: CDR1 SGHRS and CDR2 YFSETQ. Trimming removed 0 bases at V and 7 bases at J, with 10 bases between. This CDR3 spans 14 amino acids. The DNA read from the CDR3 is TGCGCCAGCAGCTTGGGCGTCGGGGGTGAAAAA. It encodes CASSLGVGGEK. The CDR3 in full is CASSLGVGGEKLFF.

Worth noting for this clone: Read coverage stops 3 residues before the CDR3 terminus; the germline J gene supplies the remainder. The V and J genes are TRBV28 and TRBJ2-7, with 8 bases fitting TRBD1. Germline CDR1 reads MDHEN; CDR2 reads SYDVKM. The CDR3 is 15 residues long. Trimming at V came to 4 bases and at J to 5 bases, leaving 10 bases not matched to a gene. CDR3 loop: CASSSARQGIDEQYF. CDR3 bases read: TGTGCCAGCAGTTCAGCAAGACAGGGGATCGACGAG.

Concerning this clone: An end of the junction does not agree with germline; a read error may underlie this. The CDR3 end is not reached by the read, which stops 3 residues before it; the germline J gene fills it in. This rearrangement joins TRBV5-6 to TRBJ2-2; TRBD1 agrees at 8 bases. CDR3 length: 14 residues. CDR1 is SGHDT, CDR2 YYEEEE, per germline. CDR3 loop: CASSLKQGAGELFF. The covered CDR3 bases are TGTGCCAGTAGCTTAAAACAGGGGGCCGGGGAG. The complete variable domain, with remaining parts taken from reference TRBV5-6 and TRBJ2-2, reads DAGVTQSPTHLIKTRGQQVTLRCSPKSGHDTVSWYQQALGQGPQFIFQYYEEEERQRGNFPDRFSGHQFPNYSSELNVNALLLGDSALYLCASSLKQGAGELFFGEGSRLTVL.

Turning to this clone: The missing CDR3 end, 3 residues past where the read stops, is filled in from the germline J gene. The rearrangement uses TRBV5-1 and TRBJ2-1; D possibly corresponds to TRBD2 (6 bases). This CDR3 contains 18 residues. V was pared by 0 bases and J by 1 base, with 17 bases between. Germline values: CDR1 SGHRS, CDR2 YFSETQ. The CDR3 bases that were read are TGCGCCAGCAGCTTGGTAGTGCGGGGACCCTTGTCCTACAATGAG. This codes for CASSLVVRGPLSYNE. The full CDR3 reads CASSLVVRGPLSYNEQFF.

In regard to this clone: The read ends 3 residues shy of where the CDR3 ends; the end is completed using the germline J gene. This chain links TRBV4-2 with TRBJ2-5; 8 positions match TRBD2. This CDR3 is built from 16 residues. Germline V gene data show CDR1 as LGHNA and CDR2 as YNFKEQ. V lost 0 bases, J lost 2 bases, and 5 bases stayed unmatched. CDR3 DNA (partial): TGTGCCAGCAGCCAAGATCATCGGGGGGGACAAGAGACC. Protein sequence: CASSQDHRGGQET. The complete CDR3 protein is CASSQDHRGGQETQYF.

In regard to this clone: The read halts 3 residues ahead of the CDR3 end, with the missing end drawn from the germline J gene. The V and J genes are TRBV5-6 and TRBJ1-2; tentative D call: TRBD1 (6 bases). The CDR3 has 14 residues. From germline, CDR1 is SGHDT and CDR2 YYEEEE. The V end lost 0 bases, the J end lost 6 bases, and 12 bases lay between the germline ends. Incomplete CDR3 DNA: TGTGCCAGCAGCTTGGTCAGGGGAGAGGATGGC. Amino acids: CASSLVRGEDG. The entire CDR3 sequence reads CASSLVRGEDGYTF. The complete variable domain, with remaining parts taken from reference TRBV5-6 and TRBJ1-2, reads DAGVTQSPTHLIKTRGQQVTLRCSPKSGHDTVSWYQQALGQGPQFIFQYYEEEERQRGNFPDRFSGHQFPNYSSELNVNALLLGDSALYLCASSLVRGEDGYTFGSGTRLTVV.

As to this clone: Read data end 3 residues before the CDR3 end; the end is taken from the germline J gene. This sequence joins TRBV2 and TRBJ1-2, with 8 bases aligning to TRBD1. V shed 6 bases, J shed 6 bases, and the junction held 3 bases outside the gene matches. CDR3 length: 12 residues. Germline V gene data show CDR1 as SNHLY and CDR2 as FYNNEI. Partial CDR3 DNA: TGTGCCAGCAGCTCAGGGGGCGATGGC. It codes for CASSSGGDG. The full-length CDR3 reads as CASSSGGDGYTF.

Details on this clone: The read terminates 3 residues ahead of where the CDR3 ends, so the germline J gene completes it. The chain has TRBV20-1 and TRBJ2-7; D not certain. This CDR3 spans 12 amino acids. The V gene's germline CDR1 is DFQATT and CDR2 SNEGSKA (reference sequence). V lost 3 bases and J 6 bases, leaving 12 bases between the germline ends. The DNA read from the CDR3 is TGCAGTGCTAGTGACGACTCGCTCGAG. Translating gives CSASDDSLE. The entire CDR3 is CSASDDSLEQYF.

The CDR3 DNA, read in part, is TGTGCCATCACTCAAGCGGCTAGCACAGATACG. It encodes CAITQAASTDT. The complete CDR3 protein is CAITQAASTDTQYF. This chain connects TRBV10-3 to TRBJ2-3; possibly TRBD2 for D (5 bases). The read ends 3 residues early relative to the CDR3; the germline J gene fills the gap. The CDR3 runs to 14 residues. CDR1 and CDR2 from the germline V gene are ENHRY and SYGVKD. Deletions cut 7 bases from V and 0 bases from J, with 11 bases between.

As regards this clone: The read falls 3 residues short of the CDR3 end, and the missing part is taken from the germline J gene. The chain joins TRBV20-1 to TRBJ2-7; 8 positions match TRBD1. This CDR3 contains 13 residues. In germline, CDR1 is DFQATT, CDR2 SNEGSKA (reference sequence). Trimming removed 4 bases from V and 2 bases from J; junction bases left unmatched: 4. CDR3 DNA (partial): TGCAGTGCTACTCCGGGACAGGCCTACGAG. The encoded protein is CSATPGQAYE. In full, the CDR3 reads CSATPGQAYEQYF.

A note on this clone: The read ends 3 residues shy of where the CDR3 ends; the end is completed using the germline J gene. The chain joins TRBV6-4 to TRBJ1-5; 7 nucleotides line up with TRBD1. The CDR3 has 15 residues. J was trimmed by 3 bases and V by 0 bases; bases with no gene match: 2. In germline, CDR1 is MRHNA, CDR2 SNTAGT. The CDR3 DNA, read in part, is TGTGCCAGCAGTGACTCGACAGGGCCCAATCAGCCC. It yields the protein CASSDSTGPNQP. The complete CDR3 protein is CASSDSTGPNQPQHF.

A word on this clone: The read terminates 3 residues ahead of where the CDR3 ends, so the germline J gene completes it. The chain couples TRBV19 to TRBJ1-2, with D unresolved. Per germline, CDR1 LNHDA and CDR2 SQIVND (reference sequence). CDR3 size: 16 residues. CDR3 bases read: TGTGCCAGTAGTCGTAAGCGGGAACCTTTAGACAATGAC. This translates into CASSRKREPLDND. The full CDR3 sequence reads CASSRKREPLDNDYTF.

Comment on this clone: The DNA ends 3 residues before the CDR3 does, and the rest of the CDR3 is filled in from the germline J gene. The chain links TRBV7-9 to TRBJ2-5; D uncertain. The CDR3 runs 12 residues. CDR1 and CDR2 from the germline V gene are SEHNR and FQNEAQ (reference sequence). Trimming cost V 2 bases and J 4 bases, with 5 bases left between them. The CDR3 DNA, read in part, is TGTGCCAGCAGCTTAATCGGAGAGACC. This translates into CASSLIGET. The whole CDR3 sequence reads CASSLIGETQYF.

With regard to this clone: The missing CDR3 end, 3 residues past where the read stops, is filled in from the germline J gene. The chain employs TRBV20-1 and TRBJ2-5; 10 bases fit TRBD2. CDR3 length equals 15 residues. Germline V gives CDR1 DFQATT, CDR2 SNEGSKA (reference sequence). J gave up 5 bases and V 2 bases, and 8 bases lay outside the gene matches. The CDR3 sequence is CSARWSGRAEETQYF. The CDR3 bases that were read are TGCAGTGCTAGATGGAGCGGGAGGGCCGAGGAGACC.

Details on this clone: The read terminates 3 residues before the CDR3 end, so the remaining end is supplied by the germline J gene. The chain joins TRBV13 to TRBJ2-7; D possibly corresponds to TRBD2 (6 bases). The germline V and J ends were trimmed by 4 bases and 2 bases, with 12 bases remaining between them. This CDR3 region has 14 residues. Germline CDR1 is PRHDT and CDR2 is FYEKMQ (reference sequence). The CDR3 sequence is CASSSQRAPYEQYF. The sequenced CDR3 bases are TGTGCCAGCAGCTCCCAGCGGGCCCCCTACGAG.